These 19 T cell receptor beta chains came from one sample sequenced in a study of blood T cell repertoires in COVID-19. Measured with immunoSEQ multiplex PCR; TCRdb has only the in-frame clones, and not every one. The table has approximately 200,000 clones, about nine tenths seen once. Material: peripheral blood. The receptors stem from a man aged 25-45 years with acute or convalescent COVID-19.

The CDR3 sequence is CASSLGGPLVQQFF. CDR3 nucleotides: TGTGCCAGCAGTTTAGGGGGTCCCCTAGTGCAGCAGTTCTTC. The chain employs TRBV6-5 and TRBJ2-1; D is possibly TRBD1 (6 bases). The CDR3 totals 14 residues. V lost 4 bases and J 11 bases, leaving 18 bases between the germline ends. In germline, CDR1 is MNHEY, CDR2 SVGAGI.

The chain combines TRBV6-5 with TRBJ1-3; 8 bases line up with TRBD1. The CDR3 contains 15 residues. Germline V CDR1 and CDR2: MNHEY, SVGAGI. V lost 5 bases, J lost 2 bases, and 5 bases stayed unmatched. In nucleotides, the CDR3 is TGTGCCAGCAGTCGGACAGGGAGAACTGGAAACACCATATATTTT. This sequence encodes CASSRTGRTGNTIYF.

CDR3 nucleotides: TGTGCCAGCAGGGCAGGCTGGGGCGAAGGGAACACTGAAGCTTTCTTT. Translating gives CASRAGWGEGNTEAFF. This chain links TRBV27 with TRBJ1-1; D perhaps matches TRBD1 (5 bases). Germline V gene data show CDR1 as MNHEY and CDR2 as SMNVEV (reference sequence). This CDR3 region has 16 residues. The V end was cut by 6 bases, the J end by 1 base, with 18 bases between.

The V gene is TRBV4-2, the J gene TRBJ1-3; 9 positions match TRBD1. With 1 base clipped from V and 9 bases from J, the junction kept 4 bases outside the gene matches. This CDR3 has 14 amino acids. Germline V gene data show CDR1 as LGHNA and CDR2 as YNFKEQ. The CDR3 loop is CASSQGTGVSTIYF. The CDR3 DNA reads TGTGCCAGCAGCCAAGGGACAGGGGTGTCCACCATATATTTT.

The chain recombines TRBV5-1 with TRBJ2-2; 9 bases map to TRBD1. Germline-derived CDR1 and CDR2 are SGHRS and YFSETQ. This CDR3 is built from 17 residues. The trim removed 0 bases at V and 5 bases at J, leaving 8 bases unmatched. The CDR3 loop reads CASSLVRGQGGTGELFF. The CDR3 coding sequence is TGCGCCAGCAGCTTGGTTAGGGGACAGGGAGGAACCGGGGAGCTGTTTTTT.

The J gene is TRBJ1-2, the V gene TRBV5-1; D ambiguous. From germline, CDR1 is SGHRS and CDR2 YFSETQ. The V gene lost 0 bases and the J gene lost 4 bases, with 10 bases spanning the gap. The CDR3 runs to 14 residues. This CDR3 reads CASSLGAGGYGYTF. DNA of the CDR3: TGCGCCAGCAGCTTGGGGGCAGGAGGCTATGGCTACACCTTC.

This rearrangement joins TRBV19 to TRBJ2-7; TRBD1 agrees at 7 bases. The CDR3 length is 13 residues. J lost 7 bases, V lost 5 bases, and 8 bases had no gene match. The germline V gene encodes CDR1 LNHDA and CDR2 SQIVND (reference sequence). The DNA for the CDR3 is TGTGCCAGTAGTCAGTCTTGGGGACAGGAGCAGTACTTC. Its translation: CASSQSWGQEQYF. Together with reference TRBV19 and TRBJ2-7, the CDR3 gives the full variable domain: DGGITQSPKYLFRKEGQNVTLSCEQNLNHDAMYWYRQDPGQGLRLIYYSQIVNDFQKGDIAEGYSVSREKKESFPLTVTSAQKNPTAFYLCASSQSWGQEQYFGPGTRLTVT.

The chain links TRBV27 to TRBJ2-1; D uncertain. Trimming shortened V by 3 bases and J by 0 bases, and 9 bases separated the two germline ends. In germline, CDR1 is MNHEY, CDR2 SMNVEV (reference sequence). CDR3 length equals 15 residues. CDR3 residues: CASSFTPSSYNEQFF. The DNA of the CDR3 is TGTGCCAGCAGTTTCACTCCTAGCTCCTACAATGAGCAGTTCTTC.

This chain links TRBV28 with TRBJ1-2; TRBD1 matches at 9 bases. V gave up 5 bases and J gave up 7 bases; unmatched junction bases: 11. Germline CDR1 reads MDHEN; CDR2 reads SYDVKM. The CDR3 runs 15 residues. The CDR3 region is CASSPRHRGLGGYTF. The CDR3 DNA follows: TGTGCCAGCAGTCCCCGGCACAGGGGGCTGGGTGGCTACACCTTC.

The count of this clone is one. The CDR3 here is CASMSQGSSYEQYF. In DNA form, the CDR3 reads TGTGCCAGCATGTCACAGGGGAGCTCCTACGAGCAGTACTTC. V usage is TRBV2 and J usage is TRBJ2-7; 7 nucleotides align to TRBD1. V lost 7 bases, J lost 0 bases, and 6 bases stayed unmatched. The CDR3 consists of 14 residues. Germline V gene sequence: CDR1 SNHLY, CDR2 FYNNEI.

The rearrangement joins TRBV19 to TRBJ1-2; D may be TRBD1 (5 bases). V was pared by 3 bases and J by 2 bases, with 7 bases between. The CDR3 is 13 residues long. Germline CDR1 is LNHDA and CDR2 is SQIVND (reference sequence). As DNA, the CDR3 is TGTGCCAGTAGTATTGGGGGGAACTATGGCTACACCTTC. Protein: CASSIGGNYGYTF.

The chain recombines TRBV29-1 with TRBJ2-7, with D tentatively TRBD1 (6 bases). The V gene's germline CDR1 is SQVTM and CDR2 ANQGSEA. The CDR3 is made up of 15 amino acids. Trimming stripped 5 bases from V and 3 bases from J, with 20 bases between. The CDR3 nucleotides read TGCAGCGTTATGGCCGCGTGGGACATCTACTACGAGCAGTACTTC. This translates into CSVMAAWDIYYEQYF.

Here the CDR3 DNA reads TGTGCCAGAGATTATTCCGGACTTCCGCGTAATAGCTACACCTTC. Protein sequence: CARDYSGLPRNSYTF. The chain is built from TRBV5-4 and TRBJ1-2; the D is unclear. CDR3 length: 15 amino acids. With 8 bases removed from V and 9 bases from J, the gap between germline ends came to 26 bases. In germline, CDR1 is SGHNT, CDR2 YYREEE (reference sequence).

The chain carries TRBV27 and TRBJ1-2; 8 nucleotides agree with TRBD1. V lost 11 bases to trimming and J lost 0 bases; unmatched junction nucleotides: 11. Germline V gene lookup returns CDR1 MNHEY and CDR2 SMNVEV (reference sequence). The CDR3 loop spans 15 amino acids. The CDR3: CASRIGTGPNYGYTF. The CDR3 DNA reads as TGTGCCTCGAGAATAGGGACAGGCCCTAACTATGGCTACACCTTC.

V gene TRBV10-3 combines with J gene TRBJ2-7; a possible D gene is TRBD2 (6 bases). This CDR3 is 15 amino acids long. CDR1 and CDR2 (germline): ENHRY, SYGVKD. The V gene lost 3 bases and the J gene lost 0 bases, with 12 bases spanning the gap. DNA for the CDR3: TGTGCCATCAGTGACTTAGCTAGCGTCTCCTACGAGCAGTACTTC. Protein: CAISDLASVSYEQYF.

V usage is TRBV28 and J usage is TRBJ1-2; D is unresolved. Germline values: CDR1 MDHEN, CDR2 SYDVKM. V lost 5 bases and J 5 bases, leaving 3 bases between the germline ends. The CDR3 length is 10 residues. The CDR3 nucleotides are TGTGCCAGCAGTCAATATGGCTACACCTTC. Amino acid sequence: CASSQYGYTF.

The genes are TRBV18 and TRBJ2-1, with D perhaps matching TRBD2 (5 bases). CDR3 size: 14 residues. V lost 3 bases and J 8 bases, leaving 14 bases between the germline ends. Germline V lookup: CDR1 KGHSH, CDR2 LQKENI. The CDR3, as DNA: TGTGCCAGCTCACCTACTAGAACCGGGGATGAGCAGTTCTTC. Its translation: CASSPTRTGDEQFF.

The V gene is TRBV27, the J gene TRBJ2-7, with TRBD2 as a possible D gene (5 bases). Germline-derived CDR1 and CDR2 are MNHEY and SMNVEV (reference sequence). The CDR3 extends over 14 amino acids. Trimming left V 6 bases short and J 3 bases short, with 15 bases between. The CDR3 sequence: CASSPGLISYEQYF. Written as DNA, the CDR3 is TGTGCCAGCAGCCCTGGACTCATCAGCTACGAGCAGTACTTC.

The CDR3, as DNA: TGTGCCAGCAGCCCAGCCGGGGGAGGCTACACCTTC. It specifies CASSPAGGGYTF. V usage is TRBV7-9 and J usage is TRBJ1-2; TRBD1 might be the D (5 bases). The CDR3 covers 12 residues. Germline V gene data show CDR1 as SEHNR and CDR2 as FQNEAQ (reference sequence). V gave up 5 bases and J gave up 8 bases, with 12 bases separating them.